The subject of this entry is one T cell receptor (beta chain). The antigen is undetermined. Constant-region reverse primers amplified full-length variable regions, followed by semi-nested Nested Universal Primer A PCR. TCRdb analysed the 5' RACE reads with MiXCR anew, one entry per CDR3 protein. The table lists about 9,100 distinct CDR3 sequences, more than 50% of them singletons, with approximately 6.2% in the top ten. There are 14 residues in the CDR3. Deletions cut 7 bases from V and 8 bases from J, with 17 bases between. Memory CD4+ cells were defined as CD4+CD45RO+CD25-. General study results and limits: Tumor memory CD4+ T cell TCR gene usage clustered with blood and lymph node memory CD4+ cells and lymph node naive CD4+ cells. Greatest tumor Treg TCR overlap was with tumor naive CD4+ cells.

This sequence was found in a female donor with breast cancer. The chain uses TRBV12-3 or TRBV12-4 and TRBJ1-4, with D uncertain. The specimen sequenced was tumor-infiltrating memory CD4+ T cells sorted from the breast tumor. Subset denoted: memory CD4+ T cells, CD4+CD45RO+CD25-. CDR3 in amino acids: CASNGRGSGEKLFF. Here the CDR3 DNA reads TGTGCCAGCAACGGGAGAGGCTCTGGGGAAAAACTGTTTTTT.